This TCR beta chain was sequenced during a study of T-cell reconstitution after alpha-beta-depleted transplantation in children. Unique molecular identifiers were incorporated into the prepared TCRbeta library. TCRdb re-derived calls from the PCR reads in MiXCR, one entry per CDR3 protein. The profile shows about 500,000 distinct CDR3 sequences, over 25% of them singletons. The CDR3 spans 15 residues. The J segment lost 4 bases and the V segment lost 7 bases, leaving 9 bases of the junction unmatched. Per the germline V gene, CDR1 is MDHEN and CDR2 is SYDVKM. This receptor was taken from a human donor who donated a stem cell graft to a child with aplastic anemia. Sequences were derived from PBMCs from the stem cell graft donor, sampled from the stem cell graft. V usage is TRBV28 and J usage is TRBJ2-1; 8 bases map to TRBD2. The CDR3 DNA is TGTGCCAGCACGACCACTAGCGGTTTTTACAATGAGCAGTTCTTC. This translates into CASTTTSGFYNEQFF.